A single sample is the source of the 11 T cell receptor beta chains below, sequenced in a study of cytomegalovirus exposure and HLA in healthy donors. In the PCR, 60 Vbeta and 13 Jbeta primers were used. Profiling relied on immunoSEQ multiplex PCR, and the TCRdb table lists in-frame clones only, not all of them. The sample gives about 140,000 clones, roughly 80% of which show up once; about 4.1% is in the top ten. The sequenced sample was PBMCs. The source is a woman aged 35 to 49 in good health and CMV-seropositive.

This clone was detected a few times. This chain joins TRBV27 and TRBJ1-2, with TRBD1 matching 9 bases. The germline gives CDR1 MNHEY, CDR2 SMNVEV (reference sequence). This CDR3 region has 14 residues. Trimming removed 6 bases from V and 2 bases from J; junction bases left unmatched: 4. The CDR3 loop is CASSLGQGNYGYTF. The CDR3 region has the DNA TGTGCCAGCAGCCTGGGACAGGGAAACTATGGCTACACCTTC.

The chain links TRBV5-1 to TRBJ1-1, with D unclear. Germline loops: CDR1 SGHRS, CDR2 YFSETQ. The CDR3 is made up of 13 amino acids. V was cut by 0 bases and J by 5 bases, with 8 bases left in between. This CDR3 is CASSLDPSTEAFF. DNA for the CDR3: TGCGCCAGCAGCTTGGATCCTAGTACTGAAGCTTTCTTT. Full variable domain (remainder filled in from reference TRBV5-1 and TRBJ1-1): KAGVTQTPRYLIKTRGQQVTLSCSPISGHRSVSWYQQTPGQGLQFLFEYFSETQRNKGNFPGRFSGRQFSNSRSEMNVSTLELGDSALYLCASSLDPSTEAFFGQGTRLTVV.

CDR3 DNA sequence: TGTGCCAGCAGCTTAGACGGGACAGGGTCCGGGTCGAACTATGGCTACACCTTC. This codes for CASSLDGTGSGSNYGYTF. This sequence joins TRBV7-2 and TRBJ1-2, with TRBD1 matching over 9 bases. After removal of 1 base from V and 2 bases from J, the junction contained 11 bases not matched to a gene. This CDR3 comprises 18 residues. Germline loops: CDR1 SGHTA, CDR2 FQGNSA. Full variable domain (rest looked up from reference TRBV7-2 and TRBJ1-2): GAGVSQSPSNKVTEKGKDVELRCDPISGHTALYWYRQSLGQGLEFLIYFQGNSAPDKSGLPSDRFSAERTGGSVSTLTIQRTQQEDSAVYLCASSLDGTGSGSNYGYTFGSGTRLTVV.

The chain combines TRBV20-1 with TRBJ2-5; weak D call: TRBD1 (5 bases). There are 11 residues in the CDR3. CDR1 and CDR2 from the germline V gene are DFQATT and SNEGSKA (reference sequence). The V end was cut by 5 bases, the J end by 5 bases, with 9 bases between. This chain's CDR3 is CSAGHHETQYF. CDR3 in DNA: TGCAGTGCTGGACATCACGAGACCCAGTACTTC.

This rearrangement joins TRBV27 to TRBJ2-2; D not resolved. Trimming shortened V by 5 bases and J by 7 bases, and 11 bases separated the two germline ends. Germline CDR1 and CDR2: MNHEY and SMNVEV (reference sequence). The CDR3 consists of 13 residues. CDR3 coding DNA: TGTGCCAGCAGTCCCTACCAGGTCGGGGAGCTGTTTTTT. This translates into CASSPYQVGELFF.

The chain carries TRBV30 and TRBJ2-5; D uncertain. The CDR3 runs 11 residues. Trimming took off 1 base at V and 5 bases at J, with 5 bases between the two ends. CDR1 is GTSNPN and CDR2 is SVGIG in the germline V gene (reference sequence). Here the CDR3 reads CAWSDSETQYF. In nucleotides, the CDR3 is TGTGCCTGGAGTGATAGTGAGACCCAGTACTTC.

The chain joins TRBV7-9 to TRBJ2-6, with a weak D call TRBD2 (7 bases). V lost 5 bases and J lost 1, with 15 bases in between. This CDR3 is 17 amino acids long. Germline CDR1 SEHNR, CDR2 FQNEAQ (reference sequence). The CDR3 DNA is TGTGCCAGCAGCCGAGGGGGGGTCCCATCTGGGGCCAACGTCCTGACTTTC. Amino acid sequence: CASSRGGVPSGANVLTF.

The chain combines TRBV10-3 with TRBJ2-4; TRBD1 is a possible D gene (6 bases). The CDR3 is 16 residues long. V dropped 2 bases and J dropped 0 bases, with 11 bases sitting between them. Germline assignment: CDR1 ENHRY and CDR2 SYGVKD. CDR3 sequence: CAISEGDKLAKNIQYF. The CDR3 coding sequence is TGTGCCATCAGTGAGGGGGACAAGCTAGCCAAAAACATTCAGTACTTC.

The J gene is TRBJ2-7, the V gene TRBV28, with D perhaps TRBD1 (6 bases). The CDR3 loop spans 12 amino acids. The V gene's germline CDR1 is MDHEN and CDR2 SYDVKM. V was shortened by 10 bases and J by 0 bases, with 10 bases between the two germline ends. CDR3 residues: CATRDNSYEQYF. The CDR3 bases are TGTGCCACCCGGGACAACTCCTACGAGCAGTACTTC. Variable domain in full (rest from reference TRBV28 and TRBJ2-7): DVKVTQSSRYLVKRTGEKVFLECVQDMDHENMFWYRQDPGLGLRLIYFSYDVKMKEKGDIPEGYSVSREKKERFSLILESASTNQTSMYLCATRDNSYEQYFGPGTRLTVT.

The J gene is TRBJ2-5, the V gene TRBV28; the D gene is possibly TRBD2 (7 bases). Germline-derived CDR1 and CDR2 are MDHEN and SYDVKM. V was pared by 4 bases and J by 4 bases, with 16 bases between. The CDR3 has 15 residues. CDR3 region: CASSSGDYPGETQYF. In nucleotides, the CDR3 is TGTGCCAGCAGTTCAGGGGACTACCCTGGAGAGACCCAGTACTTC.

The CDR3 spells CASSVDRGDEKLFF. The CDR3 bases are TGCGCCAGCAGCGTTGACAGGGGGGATGAAAAACTGTTTTTT. The V and J genes are TRBV5-1 and TRBJ1-4; 9 positions match TRBD1. The V gene end was trimmed by 4 bases and the J gene end by 6 bases; junction bases not matched to a gene: 4. The length of the CDR3 is 14 residues. Germline V gene data show CDR1 as SGHRS and CDR2 as YFSETQ. Filled out from reference TRBV5-1 and TRBJ1-4, the complete variable domain reads KAGVTQTPRYLIKTRGQQVTLSCSPISGHRSVSWYQQTPGQGLQFLFEYFSETQRNKGNFPGRFSGRQFSNSRSEMNVSTLELGDSALYLCASSVDRGDEKLFFGSGTQLSVL.